The present TCR beta chain was sequenced within a study of T cell changes during pregnancy in multiple sclerosis. The repertoire was sequenced with immunoSEQ multiplex PCR; TCRdb's copy has only in-frame clones and lacks some. The sample has approximately 100,000 clones; approximately 95% are singletons. With 3 bases removed from V and 2 bases from J, the gap between germline ends came to 8 bases. Looked up from germline, CDR1 is SNHLY and CDR2 is FYNNEI. The CDR3 totals 14 residues. The origin of this receptor is a female donor with multiple sclerosis, enrolled in a pregnancy study. The specimen was peripheral blood, collected in the first trimester of pregnancy. J is TRBJ1-5 and V is TRBV2, with D unclear. The chain's CDR3 is CASSDLGGNQPQHF. In DNA, the CDR3 is TGTGCCAGCAGTGATTTGGGAGGCAATCAGCCCCAGCATTTT. The variable domain in full, completed from reference TRBV2 and TRBJ1-5, reads EPEVTQTPSHQVTQMGQEVILRCVPISNHLYFYWYRQILGQKVEFLVSFYNNEISEKSEIFDDQFSVERPDGSNFTLKIRSTKLEDSAMYFCASSDLGGNQPQHFGDGTRLSIL.